These 23 T cell receptor beta chains share one sample of origin, sequenced in a study of Ad26.COV2.S vaccination and SARS-CoV-2 variants. Generated by immunoSEQ multiplex PCR, the TCRdb table keeps only in-frame clones and is missing some. Of 300,000 to 400,000 clones in the sample, roughly 90% were seen once. Sample treatment: roughly 18 received Ad26.COV2.S at low or high dose, single or two shots; roughly 5 received placebo; per-sample allocation not given. Collection of samples fell on day 63 after the first vaccine or placebo injection. The source was peripheral blood, collected in a trial of Ad26.COV2.S vaccine versus placebo. These receptors all come from a person aged 18-60 years who received the Ad26.COV2.S COVID-19 vaccine or a placebo.

The gene calls are TRBV5-1 and TRBJ2-7; the D is unclear. This CDR3 is 15 amino acids long. The germline V gene encodes CDR1 SGHRS and CDR2 YFSETQ. V shed 1 base and J shed 1 base, with 12 bases lying between them. This CDR3 reads CASSLLPVRSYEQYF. The CDR3 DNA follows: TGCGCCAGCAGCTTGCTTCCTGTCCGGTCCTACGAGCAGTACTTC.

This clone was observed a single time. The V gene is TRBV5-1, the J gene TRBJ1-1; D remains ambiguous. The CDR3 spans 13 residues. Trimming shortened V by 4 bases and J by 1 base, and 8 bases separated the two germline ends. Germline V gives CDR1 SGHRS, CDR2 YFSETQ. The CDR3 DNA reads TGCGCCAGCAGCGACGGAGGGAACACTGAAGCTTTCTTT. As protein: CASSDGGNTEAFF. Based on the CDR3 plus reference TRBV5-1 and TRBJ1-1, the full variable domain is KAGVTQTPRYLIKTRGQQVTLSCSPISGHRSVSWYQQTPGQGLQFLFEYFSETQRNKGNFPGRFSGRQFSNSRSEMNVSTLELGDSALYLCASSDGGNTEAFFGQGTRLTVV.

The chain links TRBV7-6 to TRBJ1-1; possible D gene TRBD1, 5 bases. V gave up 2 bases and J gave up 1 base, with 5 bases separating them. The germline V gene encodes CDR1 SGHVS and CDR2 FNYEAQ. The CDR3 is made up of 13 amino acids. This chain's CDR3 is CASSLQGNTEAFF. The CDR3 DNA reads TGTGCCAGCAGCTTACAGGGGAACACTGAAGCTTTCTTT.

On this clone: The sample has other DNA sequences that encode this CDR3 too. The genes are TRBV3-1 (or the pseudogene TRBV3-2) and TRBJ1-1; no firm D call. The CDR3 contains 13 residues. The germline CDR1 and CDR2 sequences are LGHDT and YNNKEL (reference sequence). V was cut by 3 bases and J by 1 base, with 6 bases left in between. The CDR3 sequence is CASSQGRNTEAFF. The CDR3 DNA reads TGTGCCAGCAGCCAGGGGAGGAACACTGAAGCTTTCTTT.

This clone was detected only a few times. The chain employs TRBV5-6 and TRBJ1-5, with D perhaps TRBD1 (6 bases). With 4 bases removed from V and 4 bases from J, the gap between germline ends came to 18 bases. The germline V gene encodes CDR1 SGHDT and CDR2 YYEEEE. The CDR3 contains 16 residues. The CDR3 is CASSISTDSENQPQHF. The CDR3 DNA reads as TGTGCCAGCAGCATATCAACGGACAGTGAGAATCAGCCCCAGCATTTT.

V and J are TRBV6-2 or TRBV6-3 and TRBJ1-1; D remains ambiguous. The CDR3 runs 13 residues. The ends were cut back, 3 bases at V and 0 bases at J, with 5 bases in the middle. Germline V gene data show CDR1 as MNHEY and CDR2 as SVGEGT. CDR3 in DNA: TGTGCCAGCAGTTATCATCTGAACACTGAAGCTTTCTTT. Protein product: CASSYHLNTEAFF.

V gene TRBV6-4 combines with J gene TRBJ2-2; D is possibly TRBD2 (5 bases). CDR1 and CDR2 (germline): MRHNA, SNTAGT. With 7 bases removed from V and 2 bases from J, the gap between germline ends came to 14 bases. This CDR3 is built from 15 residues. The CDR3 loop is CASTEGKVNTGELFF. CDR3 sequence (DNA): TGTGCCAGCACCGAGGGAAAGGTAAACACCGGGGAGCTGTTTTTT.

The chain recombines TRBV7-2 with TRBJ2-1, with TRBD2 identical over 8 bases. There are 14 residues in the CDR3. The junction had 9 bases not matched to a gene; V was cut back by 8 bases and J by 6 bases. Germline CDR1 is SGHTA and CDR2 is FQGNSA. CDR3 residues: CASRSGGAGNEQFF. The CDR3 DNA is TGTGCCAGCCGCTCCGGGGGGGCCGGCAATGAGCAGTTCTTC.

The CDR3 coding sequence is TGTGCCACCAGTGATTTTGTCGGCGGCACAGATACGCAGTATTTT. This translates into CATSDFVGGTDTQYF. The V call is TRBV24-1, the J call TRBJ2-3, with D unresolved. V was clipped by 1 base and J by 1 base, with 8 bases between them. CDR3 length: 15 residues. Germline CDR1 and CDR2: KGHDR and SFDVKD.

The chain links TRBV19 to TRBJ2-2; D perhaps matches TRBD2 (5 bases). Trimming cost V 4 bases and J 9 bases, with 12 bases left between them. Germline-derived CDR1 and CDR2 are LNHDA and SQIVND (reference sequence). This CDR3 contains 13 residues. In nucleotides, the CDR3 is TGTGCCAGTAGTACCTACGAGGGTCGGGAGCTGTTTTTT. Its protein product is CASSTYEGRELFF. Variable domain in full (rest from reference TRBV19 and TRBJ2-2): DGGITQSPKYLFRKEGQNVTLSCEQNLNHDAMYWYRQDPGQGLRLIYYSQIVNDFQKGDIAEGYSVSREKKESFPLTVTSAQKNPTAFYLCASSTYEGRELFFGEGSRLTVL.

V and J are TRBV5-8 and TRBJ2-3, with D uncertain. Trimming left V 3 bases short and J 0 bases short, with 5 bases between. There are 13 residues in the CDR3. Germline V CDR1 and CDR2: SGHTS, YDEGEE. The CDR3, as DNA: TGTGCCAGCAGCTCCGCTAGCACAGATACGCAGTATTTT. This translates into CASSSASTDTQYF.

The CDR3 DNA follows: TGTGCCTGGGGGGGGACGGGACCCCCCGGTGAAAAACTGTTTTTT. Translating gives CAWGGTGPPGEKLFF. This rearrangement joins TRBV30 to TRBJ1-4; possibly TRBD1 for D (5 bases). The CDR3 contains 15 residues. Germline lookup yields CDR1 GTSNPN and CDR2 SVGIG (reference sequence). V gave up 5 bases and J gave up 7 bases, with 20 bases separating them.

The gene calls are TRBV5-6 and TRBJ1-2; 8 bases line up with TRBD1. The CDR3 is 14 amino acids. The germline V gene encodes CDR1 SGHDT and CDR2 YYEEEE. The V segment lost 0 bases and the J segment 7 bases; nucleotides outside the gene matches: 5. The CDR3 loop is CASSLGQGLTGYTF. The CDR3 DNA is TGTGCCAGCAGCTTGGGACAGGGGCTTACTGGCTACACCTTC.

There are a few counts of this clone. This sequence joins TRBV11-3 and TRBJ1-1, with no clear D. The CDR3 has 14 residues. The ends were cut back, 4 bases at V and 4 bases at J, with 13 bases in the middle. Looked up from germline, CDR1 is SGHNT and CDR2 is YENEEA. CDR3 amino acids: CASSSLWRGTEAFF. For the CDR3, the DNA is TGTGCCAGCAGCTCACTATGGAGAGGCACTGAAGCTTTCTTT.

This rearrangement joins TRBV3-1 (or the pseudogene TRBV3-2) to TRBJ1-2; tentative D call: TRBD1 (5 bases). The germline V gene has CDR1 LGHDT and CDR2 YNNKEL (reference sequence). The CDR3 sequence is 14 residues long. Trimming cost V 4 bases and J 5 bases, with 14 bases left between them. The CDR3 protein is CASSLGEGKYGYTF. The CDR3 DNA sequence: TGTGCCAGCAGCCTAGGGGAAGGGAAGTATGGCTACACCTTC.

The chain employs TRBV7-2 and TRBJ2-3, with TRBD2 identical over 8 bases. The germline V gene has CDR1 SGHTA and CDR2 FQGNSA. The V gene end was trimmed by 1 base and the J gene end by 6 bases; junction bases not matched to a gene: 12. The CDR3 extends over 17 amino acids. Written as DNA, the CDR3 is TGTGCCAGCAGCTTAGGAGAACGGGGGGGGCTAAGGGATACGCAGTATTTT. Translated, it gives CASSLGERGGLRDTQYF.

The rearrangement links TRBV2 to TRBJ2-7, with a weak D call TRBD2 (6 bases). The V end was cut by 7 bases, the J end by 4 bases, with 20 bases between. CDR3 length: 15 residues. Germline V gene lookup returns CDR1 SNHLY and CDR2 FYNNEI. The CDR3 loop is CASMWWTKRGYEQYF. CDR3 DNA sequence: TGTGCCAGCATGTGGTGGACTAAAAGAGGTTACGAGCAGTACTTC.

The J gene is TRBJ2-7, the V gene TRBV15; D gene uncertain. Germline loops: CDR1 LNHNV, CDR2 YYDKDF (reference sequence). The V and J ends lost 1 base and 2 bases respectively, with 9 bases between them. The CDR3 contains 14 residues. The CDR3: CATSRGGLTYEQYV. The CDR3 DNA sequence: TGTGCCACCAGCAGAGGGGGATTGACCTACGAGCAGTACGTC.

The chain carries TRBV11-3 and TRBJ2-1, with 8 bases identical to TRBD2. This CDR3 is built from 12 residues. The ends lost 8 bases at V and 8 bases at J; junction bases unmatched: 5. Germline loops: CDR1 SGHNT, CDR2 YENEEA. The CDR3 region has the DNA TGTGCCAGCCGAGCGGGAGCTTATGAGCAGTTCTTC. Amino acid sequence: CASRAGAYEQFF.

The chain joins TRBV6-4 to TRBJ1-1, with D possibly TRBD1 on 5 matching bases. CDR3 size: 17 residues. Germline V gene data show CDR1 as MRHNA and CDR2 as SNTAGT. V was pared by 5 bases and J by 2 bases, with 21 bases between. CDR3 protein: CASSRPSGGSRNTEAFF. The CDR3 nucleotides are TGTGCCAGCAGTCGGCCAAGCGGGGGGTCTCGAAACACTGAAGCTTTCTTT.

The chain couples TRBV27 to TRBJ2-7, with TRBD2 matching over 7 bases. This CDR3 is 15 amino acids long. Germline assignment: CDR1 MNHEY and CDR2 SMNVEV (reference sequence). Trimming took 3 bases from V and 2 from J; bases not matched to a gene: 7. As DNA, the CDR3 is TGTGCCAGCAGTTTCGGGGGGAAAGGAACCTACGAGCAGTACTTC. Its translation is CASSFGGKGTYEQYF.

The chain links TRBV30 to TRBJ1-2; D gene ambiguous. Trimming took 4 bases from V and 6 from J, leaving 6 bases between them. Germline V gives CDR1 GTSNPN, CDR2 SVGIG (reference sequence). The CDR3 totals 10 residues. The CDR3 DNA is TGTGCCTGGAATGCCCATGGCTACACCTTC. This translates into CAWNAHGYTF.

This sequence joins TRBV7-2 and TRBJ1-2, with D maybe TRBD1 (5 bases). The CDR3 contains 11 residues. Trimming left V 6 bases short and J 8 bases short, with 10 bases between. Germline CDR1 is SGHTA and CDR2 is FQGNSA. This chain's CDR3 is CASSLRGGYTF. DNA for the CDR3: TGTGCCAGCAGTCTCCGGGGGGGCTACACCTTC.